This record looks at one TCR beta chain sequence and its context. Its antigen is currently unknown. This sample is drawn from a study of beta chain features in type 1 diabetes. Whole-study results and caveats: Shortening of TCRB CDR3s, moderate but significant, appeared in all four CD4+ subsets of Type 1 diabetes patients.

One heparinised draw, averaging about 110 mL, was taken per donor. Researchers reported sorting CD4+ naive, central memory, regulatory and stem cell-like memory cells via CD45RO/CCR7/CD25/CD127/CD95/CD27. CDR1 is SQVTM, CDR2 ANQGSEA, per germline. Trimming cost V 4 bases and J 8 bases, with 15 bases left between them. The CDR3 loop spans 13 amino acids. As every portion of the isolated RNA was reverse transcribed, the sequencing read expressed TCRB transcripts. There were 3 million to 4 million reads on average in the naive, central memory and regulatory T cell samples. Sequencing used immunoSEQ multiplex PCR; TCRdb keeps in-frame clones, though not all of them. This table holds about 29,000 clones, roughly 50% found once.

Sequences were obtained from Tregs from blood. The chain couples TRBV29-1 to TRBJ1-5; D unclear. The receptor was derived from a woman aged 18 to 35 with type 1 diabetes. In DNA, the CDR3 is TGCAGCGTTGCCGCAAACGAGGGAAAGCCCCAGCATTTT. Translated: CSVAANEGKPQHF. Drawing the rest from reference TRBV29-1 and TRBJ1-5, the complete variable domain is SAVISQKPSRDICQRGTSLTIQCQVDSQVTMMFWYRQQPGQSLTLIATANQGSEATYESGFVIDKFPISRPNLTFSTLTVSNMSPEDSSIYLCSVAANEGKPQHFGDGTRLSIL.